A selection of T cell receptor beta chains follows, all from one sample in a study of CD4 T cells in relation to SARS-CoV-2 and coronaviruses. Clones were read by immunoSEQ multiplex PCR, and TCRdb kept only the in-frame ones, dropping some. In the table there are tens of thousands of clones, 55% to 80% of which are singletons. Antigens of these TCRs are unknown. The sample comprised CD4+ T cells from PBMCs, cultured in vitro. The source is a human donor in good health. Both conserved end residues are part of each CDR3.

TRBJ1-2 TRBV7-9 CASSLAGSPNYGYTF
TRBJ1-2 TRBV28 CATGRGRGYTF
TRBJ1-6 TRBV4-1 CASSQDSRSPLHF
TRBJ1-6 TRBV7-3 CASSPDRGLNSPLHF
TRBJ2-3 TRBV7-2 CASSIPSTDTQYF
TRBJ2-5 TRBV4-3 CASSPDRGEWETQYF
TRBJ1-1 TRBV23-1 CASKERNTEAFF
TRBJ2-3 TRBV5-1 CASSLAGEGLSTDTQYF
TRBJ2-5 TRBV14 CASSQSSGGVETQYF
TRBJ1-3 TRBV10-3 CAIRTSHSGNTIYF
TRBJ2-7 TRBV3-1/TRBV3-2 CASSHRGGEQYF
TRBJ2-5 TRBV19 CASSLGGGGFQETQYF
TRBJ2-1 TRBV4-1 CASSQDVRGLYNEQFF
TRBJ2-1 TRBV11-2 CASSPRAGGGMSYNEQFF
TRBJ1-3 TRBV21-1 CASSIRRFSGNTIYF
TRBJ2-5 TRBV11-2 CASSLDSRHQETQYF
TRBJ2-3 TRBV4-1 CASSQDLAGVGDTQYF
TRBJ2-3 TRBV14 CASSQRPRTDTQYF
TRBJ1-2 TRBV14 CASSQDLAGTGYTF
TRBJ2-3 TRBV10-2 CASSGGRGYTDTQYF
TRBJ2-1 TRBV4-1 CASAAANRGLVDEQFF
TRBJ2-3 TRBV19 CASRVGGPSSTDTQYF
TRBJ2-5 TRBV18 CASSPARGLETQYF
TRBJ1-2 TRBV19 CASTLGRWDYGYTF
TRBJ2-1 TRBV7-9 CASSSGTSGRNEQFF
TRBJ2-7 TRBV3-1/TRBV3-2 CASRGAAGGEQYF
TRBJ1-3 TRBV5-5 CASSLVGTGNTIYF
TRBJ1-1 TRBV6-5 CASSLWTGMNTEAFF
TRBJ1-6 TRBV5-4 CASKQGRGYNSPLHF
TRBJ2-3 TRBV4-3 CASSQDRGSGGAEDTQYF
TRBJ2-7 TRBV19 CASSLAGANYEQYF
TRBJ1-2 TRBV27 CASSLSGNYGYTF
TRBJ1-5 TRBV4-2 CASSQDLRGGQPQHF
TRBJ2-5 TRBV6-4 CASSESSGGGETQYF
TRBJ1-4 TRBV19 CASSTPGQTEKLFF
TRBJ2-6 TRBV11-2 CASSLWLAGNSGANVLTF
TRBJ2-2 TRBV11-2 CASSLFLAGGTGELFF
TRBJ2-1 TRBV7-8 CASSLHASGQGTLEQFF
TRBJ1-2 TRBV5-1 CASSPRTGDYGYTF
TRBJ2-7 TRBV3-1/TRBV3-2 CASSQGIGWDEQYF
TRBJ1-5 TRBV30 CAWSQRGIVNQPQHF
TRBJ2-4 TRBV14 CASSQGARDTPGLAKNIQYF
TRBJ2-7 TRBV11-1 CASSQLAGGPYEQYF
TRBJ2-4 TRBV7-2 CASSLAGTSNIQYF
TRBJ1-1 TRBV15 CATSSSPGQRNTEAFF
TRBJ1-3 TRBV13 CASSYRFRAGNTIYF
TRBJ1-3 TRBV5-1 CASSLATSGNTIYF
TRBJ1-1 TRBV7-2 CASSLLMNTEAFF
TRBJ2-7 TRBV3-1/TRBV3-2 CASSQAGLGYYEQYF
TRBJ2-5 TRBV4-1 CASSQVGGEETQYF
TRBJ1-5 TRBV2 CASSVSKYQPQHF
TRBJ2-5 TRBV19 CASSITGTTQETQYF
TRBJ2-2 TRBV10-3 CAISDHRQGAPGELFF
TRBJ2-6 TRBV3-1/TRBV3-2 CASSQGSGANVLTF